The clone carrying this T cell receptor (beta chain) came up a few times. Its matching antigen is unknown. Researchers built TCR beta libraries using quantitative 5'-RACE with molecular barcodes. A single record per CDR3 protein comes from TCRdb applying MiXCR to the 5' RACE reads. The sample consists of about 160,000 distinct CDR3 sequences, just over 9.5% of them appearing once. This sample was included in a study of CD8 T cells in ankylosing spondylitis. Overall study results and limits: Peripheral blood held disease-linked clones only at relatively low frequency, and these were CD8+. Prior work had noted some motif variants in reactive arthritis blood and synovial fluid. Reports say disease-linked clones showed up significantly more in matched ankylosing spondylitis synovial fluid.

Germline V lookup: CDR1 MDHEN, CDR2 SYDVKM. The CDR3 extends over 14 amino acids. With 6 bases removed from V and 2 bases from J, the gap between germline ends came to 11 bases. The source of this sequence is a female donor with ankylosing spondylitis or in good health (not recorded which). Input material: blood, either unsorted or a sorted T cell fraction (not recorded which). The chain employs TRBV28 and TRBJ1-5; D unclear. Written as DNA, the CDR3 is TGTGCCAGCAGAACAGAGTTTGGCAATCAGCCCCAGCATTTT. It specifies CASRTEFGNQPQHF.